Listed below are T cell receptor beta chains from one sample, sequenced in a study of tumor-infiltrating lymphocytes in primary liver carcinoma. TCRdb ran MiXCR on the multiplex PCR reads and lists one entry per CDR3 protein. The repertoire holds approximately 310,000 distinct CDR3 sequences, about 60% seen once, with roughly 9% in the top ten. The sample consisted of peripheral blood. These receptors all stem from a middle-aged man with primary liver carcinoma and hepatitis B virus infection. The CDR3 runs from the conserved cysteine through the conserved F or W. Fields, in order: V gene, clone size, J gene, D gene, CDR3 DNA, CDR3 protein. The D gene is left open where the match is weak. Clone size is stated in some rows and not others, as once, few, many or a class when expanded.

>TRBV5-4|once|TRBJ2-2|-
TGTGCCTGCAGCTATCGACAGGTTCGCACCGGGGAGCTGTTTTTT
CACSYRQVRTGELFF
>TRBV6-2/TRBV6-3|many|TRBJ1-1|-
TGTGCCAGCAGCCAGCTGAGAGAAGAAGCTTTCTTT
CASSQLREEAFF
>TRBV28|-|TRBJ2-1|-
TGTGCCAGCACCCTAGGGGGAGGTTGGTACAATGAGCAGTTCTTC
CASTLGGGWYNEQFF
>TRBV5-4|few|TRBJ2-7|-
TGTGCCAGCAGCCAAGCTGGCTTCGAGCAGTACTTC
CASSQAGFEQYF
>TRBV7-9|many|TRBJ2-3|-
TGTGCCAGCAGCCCCCGACTAGATACGCAGTATTTT
CASSPRLDTQYF
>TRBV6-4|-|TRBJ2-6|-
TGTGCCAGCTCCACGGGGGCTGGGGCCAACGTCCTGACTTTC
CASSTGAGANVLTF
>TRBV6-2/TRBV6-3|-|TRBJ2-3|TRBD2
TGTGCCAACAGTTACGGGGGAGGGTGGACGGTTGTCGCAGATACGCAGTATTTT
CANSYGGGWTVVADTQYF
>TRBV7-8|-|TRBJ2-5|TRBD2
TGTGCCAGCAAGCAAGGGACTACCCAAGAGACCCATTACTTC
CASKQGTTQETHYF
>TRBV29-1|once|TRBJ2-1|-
TGCAGCGCCACGGGGCCCCCTCCGGGCTCTACGATAGTGAATGAGCAGTTCTTC
CSATGPPPGSTIVNEQFF
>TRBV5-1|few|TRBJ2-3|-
TGCGCCAGCAGCTTGGCCAGCGCCAGCACAGATACGCAGTATTTT
CASSLASASTDTQYF
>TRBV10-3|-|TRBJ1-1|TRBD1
TGTGGCATCAGGGGGAGGTCACAGGGGTTGAACACTGAAACTTTCTTT
CGIRGRSQGLNTETFF
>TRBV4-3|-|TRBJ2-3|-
TGCGCCAGCAACCAAGATTTAAACGCCCCAGATACGCAGTATTTT
CASNQDLNAPDTQYF
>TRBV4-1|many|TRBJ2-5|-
TGCGCCAGCAGCCAAGATGGAGACCTTCGGACCCAGTACTTC
CASSQDGDLRTQYF
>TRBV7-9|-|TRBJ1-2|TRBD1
TGTGCCAGCAGCTATACAGGGGAAGGGTATGGCTACACCTTC
CASSYTGEGYGYTF
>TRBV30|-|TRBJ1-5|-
TGTGCCTGGAGCGACGGGGGGCCCTGGCATTTT
CAWSDGGPWHF
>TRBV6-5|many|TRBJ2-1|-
TGTGCCAGCAGTTACCCAGGACTCGAGCAGTTCTTC
CASSYPGLEQFF
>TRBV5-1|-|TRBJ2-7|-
TGCGCCAGCAGCTTGGTTCCCCCGACGCTGGGGGGCGAGCAGTACTTC
CASSLVPPTLGGEQYF
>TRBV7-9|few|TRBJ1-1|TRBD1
TGTGCCAGTAGCTTAGAGTCAGGGGGGGAAGCTTTCTTT
CASSLESGGEAFF
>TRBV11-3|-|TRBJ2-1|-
TGTGCCAGCAGCTCCCGGGGGCCCTATGAGCAGTTCTTC
CASSSRGPYEQFF
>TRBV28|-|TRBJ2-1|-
TGTGCCAGCAGGGGGTGGCCGATCAATGAGCAGTTCTTC
CASRGWPINEQFF
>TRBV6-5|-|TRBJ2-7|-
TGTGCCAGCAGTTCCGGGAGAGCACTCCCCCAGTACGAGCAGTACTTC
CASSSGRALPQYEQYF
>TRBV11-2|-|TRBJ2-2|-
TGTGCCAGCAGCTTAGATGCGGGGATGAACACCGTGGAGTTGTTTTTT
CASSLDAGMNTVELFF
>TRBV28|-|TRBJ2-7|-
TGTGCCAGCAGTTTAACGTCGGGCAGAGCCTCCTACGAGCTGTACTTC
CASSLTSGRASYELYF
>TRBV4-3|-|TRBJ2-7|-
TGCGCCAGCAGCCCCTCACCCCGGACAGAGACCTACGAGCAGCACTTC
CASSPSPRTETYEQHF
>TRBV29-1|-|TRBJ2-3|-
TGCATCATGGGGGGTATCGGTACATATACGCAGTATTTT
CIMGGIGTYTQYF
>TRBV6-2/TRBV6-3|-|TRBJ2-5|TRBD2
TGTCCTAGCATCGAGACTAGCGGGAGTTTGGAGACCCAATACTTC
CPSIETSGSLETQYF
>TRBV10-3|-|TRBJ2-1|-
TGTGCCATCAGTGATGACTCCCCAAACTATAATGAGCAGTTCTTC
CAISDDSPNYNEQFF
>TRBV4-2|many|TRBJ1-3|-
TGTGCCAGCAGCCAAGTCGGGCAGGGAACTGGAAACACCATATATTTT
CASSQVGQGTGNTIYF
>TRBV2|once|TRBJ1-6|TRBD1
TGTGCCAGCAGTCGGGACAGGGGTTTCGCTAATTCACCCCTCCACTTT
CASSRDRGFANSPLHF
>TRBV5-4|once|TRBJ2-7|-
TGTGCCTTTGCGGACAGAGCCTACGAGCGGTACTTC
CAFADRAYERYF
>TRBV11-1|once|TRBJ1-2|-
TGTGCCCGCAGCTCGGGACTCAACTATGGCTACACCTTC
CARSSGLNYGYTF
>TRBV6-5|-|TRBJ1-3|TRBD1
TGTGCCAGCAGTTACACGGGACAGGGGGCCGGTGGAGGAAACACCATATATTTT
CASSYTGQGAGGGNTIYF
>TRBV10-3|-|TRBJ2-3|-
TGTGCCATCCGTGAGTCCGCAGATACGCAGTATTTT
CAIRESADTQYF
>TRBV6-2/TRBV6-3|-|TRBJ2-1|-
TGTGCCAGTAGGATCGGGGGAATAGGCTCCTACAATGAGCAGTTCTTC
CASRIGGIGSYNEQFF
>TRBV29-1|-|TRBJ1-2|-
TGTAGCGTGGCCCCCCGCCTACATGGGGCTTTTGGCTACACCTTC
CSVAPRLHGAFGYTF
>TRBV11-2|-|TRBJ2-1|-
TGTGCCAGCAGCTTAGGGGGGCTAGCGAGTTCCTATAATGAGCATTTCTTC
CASSLGGLASSYNEHFF
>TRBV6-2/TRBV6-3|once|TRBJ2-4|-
TGTGCCAGCAGTCACGTGGGCACCTTAGCCAAAAACAATCAGTACTTC
CASSHVGTLAKNNQYF
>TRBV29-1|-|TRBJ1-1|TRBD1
TGCAGCGCCGCAGGGGGGGGCCGGAACACTGAAGCTTTCTTT
CSAAGGGRNTEAFF